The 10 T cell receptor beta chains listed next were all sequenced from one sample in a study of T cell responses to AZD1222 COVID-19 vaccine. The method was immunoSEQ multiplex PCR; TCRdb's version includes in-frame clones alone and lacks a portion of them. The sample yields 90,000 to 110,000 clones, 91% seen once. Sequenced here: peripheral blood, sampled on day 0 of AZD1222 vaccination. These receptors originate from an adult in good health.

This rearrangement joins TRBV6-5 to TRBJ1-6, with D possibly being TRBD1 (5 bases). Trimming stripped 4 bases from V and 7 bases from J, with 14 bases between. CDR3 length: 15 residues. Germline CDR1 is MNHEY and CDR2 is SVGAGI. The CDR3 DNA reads TGTGCCAGCAGTTCGAAGCCAGGGTGGAATTCACCCCTCCACTTT. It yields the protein CASSSKPGWNSPLHF.

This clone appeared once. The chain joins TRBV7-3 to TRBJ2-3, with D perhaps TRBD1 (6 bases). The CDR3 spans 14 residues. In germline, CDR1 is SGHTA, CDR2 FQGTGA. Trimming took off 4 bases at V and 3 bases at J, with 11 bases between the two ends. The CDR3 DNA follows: TGTGCCAGCAGCTCTCGGACAGAGACAGATACGCAGTATTTT. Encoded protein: CASSSRTETDTQYF.

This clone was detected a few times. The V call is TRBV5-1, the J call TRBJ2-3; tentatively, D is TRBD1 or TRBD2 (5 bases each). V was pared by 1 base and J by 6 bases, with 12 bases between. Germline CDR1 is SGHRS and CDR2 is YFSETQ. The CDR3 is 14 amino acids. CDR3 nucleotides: TGCGCCAGCAGCTTGTTTCAGGGAGCGGATACGCAGTATTTT. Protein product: CASSLFQGADTQYF. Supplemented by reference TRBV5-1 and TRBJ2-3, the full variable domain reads KAGVTQTPRYLIKTRGQQVTLSCSPISGHRSVSWYQQTPGQGLQFLFEYFSETQRNKGNFPGRFSGRQFSNSRSEMNVSTLELGDSALYLCASSLFQGADTQYFGPGTRLTVL.

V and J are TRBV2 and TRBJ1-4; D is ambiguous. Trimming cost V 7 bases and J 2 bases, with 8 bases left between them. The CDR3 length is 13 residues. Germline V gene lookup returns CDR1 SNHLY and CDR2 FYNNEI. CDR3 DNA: TGTGCCAGCACGGGGTTGACTAATGAAAAACTGTTTTTT. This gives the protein CASTGLTNEKLFF.

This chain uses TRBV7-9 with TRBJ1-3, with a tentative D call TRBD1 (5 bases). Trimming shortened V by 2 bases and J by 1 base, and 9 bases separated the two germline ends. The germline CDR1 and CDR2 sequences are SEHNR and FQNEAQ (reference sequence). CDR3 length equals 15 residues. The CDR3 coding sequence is TGTGCCAGCAGCTTAATGTCAGGGTCTGGAAACACCATATATTTT. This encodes CASSLMSGSGNTIYF.

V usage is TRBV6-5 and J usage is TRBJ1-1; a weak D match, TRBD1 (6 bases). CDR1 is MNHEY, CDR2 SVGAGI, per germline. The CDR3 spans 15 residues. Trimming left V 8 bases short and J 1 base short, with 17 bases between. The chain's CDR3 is CASRRGMTGNTEAFF. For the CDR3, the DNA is TGTGCCAGCCGTAGGGGGATGACGGGGAACACTGAAGCTTTCTTT.

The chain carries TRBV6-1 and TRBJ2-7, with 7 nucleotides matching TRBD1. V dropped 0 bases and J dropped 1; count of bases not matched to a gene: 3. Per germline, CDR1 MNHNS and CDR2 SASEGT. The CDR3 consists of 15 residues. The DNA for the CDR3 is TGTGCCAGCAGTGAAGCCGGGACAGCTTCCTACGAGCAGTACTTC. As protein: CASSEAGTASYEQYF.

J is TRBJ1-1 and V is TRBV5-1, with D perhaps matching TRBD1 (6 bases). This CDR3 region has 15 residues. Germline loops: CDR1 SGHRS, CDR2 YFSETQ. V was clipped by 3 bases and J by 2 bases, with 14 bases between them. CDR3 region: CASSSREGGNTEAFF. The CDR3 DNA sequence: TGCGCCAGCAGCTCGCGGGAAGGGGGAAACACTGAAGCTTTCTTT.

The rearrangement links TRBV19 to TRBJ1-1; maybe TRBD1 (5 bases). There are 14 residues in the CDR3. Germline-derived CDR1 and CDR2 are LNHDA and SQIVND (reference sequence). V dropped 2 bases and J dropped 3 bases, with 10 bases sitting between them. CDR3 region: CASSIYRGDTEAFF. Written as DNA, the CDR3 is TGTGCCAGTAGTATATATAGGGGTGACACTGAAGCTTTCTTT.

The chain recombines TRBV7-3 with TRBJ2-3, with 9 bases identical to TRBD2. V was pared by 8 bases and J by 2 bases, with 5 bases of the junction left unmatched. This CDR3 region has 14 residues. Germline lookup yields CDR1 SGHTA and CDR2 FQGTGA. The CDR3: CASSSGAFTDTQYF. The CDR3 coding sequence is TGTGCCAGCTCTAGCGGGGCATTCACAGATACGCAGTATTTT.